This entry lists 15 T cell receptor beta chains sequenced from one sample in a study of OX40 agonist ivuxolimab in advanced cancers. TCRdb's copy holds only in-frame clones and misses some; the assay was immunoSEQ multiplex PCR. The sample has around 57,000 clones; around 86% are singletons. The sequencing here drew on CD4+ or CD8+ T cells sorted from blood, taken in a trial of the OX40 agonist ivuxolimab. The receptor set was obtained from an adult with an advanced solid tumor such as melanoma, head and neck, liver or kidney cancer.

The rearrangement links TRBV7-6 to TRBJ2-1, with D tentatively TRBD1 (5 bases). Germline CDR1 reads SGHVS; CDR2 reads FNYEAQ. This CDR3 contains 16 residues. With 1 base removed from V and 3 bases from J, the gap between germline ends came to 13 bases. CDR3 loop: CASSLGQSNNYNEQFF. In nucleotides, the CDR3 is TGTGCCAGCAGCTTAGGACAGTCGAACAACTACAATGAGCAGTTCTTC.

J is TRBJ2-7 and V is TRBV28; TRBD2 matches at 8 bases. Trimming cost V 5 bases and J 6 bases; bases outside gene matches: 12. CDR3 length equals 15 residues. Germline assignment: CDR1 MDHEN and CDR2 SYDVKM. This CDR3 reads CASSGPGAGGFEQYF. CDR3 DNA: TGTGCCAGCAGTGGCCCTGGGGCGGGAGGATTCGAGCAGTACTTC.

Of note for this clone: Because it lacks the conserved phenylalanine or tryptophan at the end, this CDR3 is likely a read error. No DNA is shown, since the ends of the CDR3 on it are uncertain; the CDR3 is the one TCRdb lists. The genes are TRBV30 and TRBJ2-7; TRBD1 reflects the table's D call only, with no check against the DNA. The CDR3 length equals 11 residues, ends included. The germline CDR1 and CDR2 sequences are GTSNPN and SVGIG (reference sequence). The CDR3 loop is CAWSVADRFVS.

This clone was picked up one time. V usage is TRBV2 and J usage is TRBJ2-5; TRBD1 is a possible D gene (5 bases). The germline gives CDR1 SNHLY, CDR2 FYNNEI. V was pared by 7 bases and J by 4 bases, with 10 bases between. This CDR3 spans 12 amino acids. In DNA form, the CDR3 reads TGTGCCAGCACCAGGGCCGGAGAGACCCAGTACTTC. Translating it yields CASTRAGETQYF.

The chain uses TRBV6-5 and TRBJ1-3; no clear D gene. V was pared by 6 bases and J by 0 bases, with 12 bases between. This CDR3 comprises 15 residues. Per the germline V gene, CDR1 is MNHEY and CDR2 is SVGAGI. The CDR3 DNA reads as TGTGCCAGCAGCCGCGGATCCAGCTCTGGAAACACCATATATTTT. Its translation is CASSRGSSSGNTIYF.

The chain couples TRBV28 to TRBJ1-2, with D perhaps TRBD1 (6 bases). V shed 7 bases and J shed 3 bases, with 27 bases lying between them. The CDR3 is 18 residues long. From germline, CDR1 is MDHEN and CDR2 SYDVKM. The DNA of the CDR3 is TGTGCCAGCACTCCCCAGCCGGGCAGGGGAAGCGGAGACTATGGCTACACCTTC. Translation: CASTPQPGRGSGDYGYTF.

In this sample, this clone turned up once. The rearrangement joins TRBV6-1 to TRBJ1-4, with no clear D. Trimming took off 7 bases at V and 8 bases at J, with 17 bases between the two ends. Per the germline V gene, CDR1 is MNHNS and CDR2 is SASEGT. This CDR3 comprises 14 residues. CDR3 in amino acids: CASTPGGLKEKLFF. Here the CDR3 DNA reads TGTGCCAGCACCCCCGGAGGATTGAAAGAAAAACTGTTTTTT.

The CDR3 here is CASSRTGAIYQPQHF. In DNA, the CDR3 is TGTGCCAGCAGCCGGACAGGGGCGATTTATCAGCCCCAGCATTTT. The chain combines TRBV7-9 with TRBJ1-5; 9 bases fit TRBD1. Looked up from germline, CDR1 is SEHNR and CDR2 is FQNEAQ (reference sequence). The J segment lost 5 bases and the V segment lost 5 bases, leaving 7 bases of the junction unmatched. The CDR3 runs to 15 residues.

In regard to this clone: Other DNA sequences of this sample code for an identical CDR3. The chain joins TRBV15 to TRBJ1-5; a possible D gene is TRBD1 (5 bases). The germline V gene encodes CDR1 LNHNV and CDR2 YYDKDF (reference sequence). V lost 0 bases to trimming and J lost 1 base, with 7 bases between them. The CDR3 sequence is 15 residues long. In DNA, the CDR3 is TGTGCCACCAGCAGAGATCGGGGGAGCAATCAGCCCCAGCATTTT. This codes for CATSRDRGSNQPQHF.

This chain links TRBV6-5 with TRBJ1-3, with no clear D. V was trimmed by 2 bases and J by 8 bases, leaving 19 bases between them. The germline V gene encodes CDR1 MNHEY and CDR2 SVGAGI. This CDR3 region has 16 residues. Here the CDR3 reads CASSYELGTRADTIYF. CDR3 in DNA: TGTGCCAGCAGTTACGAACTGGGAACCCGCGCGGACACCATATATTTT.

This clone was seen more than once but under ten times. The CDR3 bases are TGCGCCAGCAGTGAGAGGGGGTCGACCGGGGAGCTGTTTTTT. Amino acid sequence: CASSERGSTGELFF. This sequence joins TRBV10-1 and TRBJ2-2, with a weak D call TRBD1 (6 bases). The CDR3 is 14 residues long. Germline loops: CDR1 WNHNN, CDR2 SYGVQD (reference sequence). The V end was cut by 2 bases, the J end by 5 bases, with 9 bases between.

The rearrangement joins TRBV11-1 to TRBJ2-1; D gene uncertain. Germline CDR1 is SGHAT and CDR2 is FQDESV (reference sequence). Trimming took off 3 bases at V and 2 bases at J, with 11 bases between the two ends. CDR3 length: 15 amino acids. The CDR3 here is CASSFRLSTYNEQFF. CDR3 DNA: TGTGCCAGCAGCTTTCGTCTCTCCACCTACAATGAGCAGTTCTTC.

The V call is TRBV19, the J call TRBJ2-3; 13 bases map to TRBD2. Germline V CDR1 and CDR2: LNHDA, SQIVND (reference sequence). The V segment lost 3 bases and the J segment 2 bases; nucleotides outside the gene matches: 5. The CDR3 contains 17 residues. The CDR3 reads CASSMRTSGRITDTQYF. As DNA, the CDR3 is TGTGCCAGTAGTATGAGGACTAGCGGGAGAATCACAGATACGCAGTATTTT.

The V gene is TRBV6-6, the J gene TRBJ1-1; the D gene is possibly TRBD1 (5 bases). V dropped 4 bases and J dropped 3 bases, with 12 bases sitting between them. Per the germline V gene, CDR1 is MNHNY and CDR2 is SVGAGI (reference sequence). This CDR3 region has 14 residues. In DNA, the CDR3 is TGTGCCAGCAGTTCCATGGGGGGAGACACTGAAGCTTTCTTT. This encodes CASSSMGGDTEAFF.

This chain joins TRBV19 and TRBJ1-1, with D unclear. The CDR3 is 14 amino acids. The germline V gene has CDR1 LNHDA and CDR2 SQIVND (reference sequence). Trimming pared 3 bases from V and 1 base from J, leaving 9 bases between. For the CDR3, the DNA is TGTGCCAGTAGTATTGGGCCTGGGAACACTGAAGCTTTCTTT. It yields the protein CASSIGPGNTEAFF.